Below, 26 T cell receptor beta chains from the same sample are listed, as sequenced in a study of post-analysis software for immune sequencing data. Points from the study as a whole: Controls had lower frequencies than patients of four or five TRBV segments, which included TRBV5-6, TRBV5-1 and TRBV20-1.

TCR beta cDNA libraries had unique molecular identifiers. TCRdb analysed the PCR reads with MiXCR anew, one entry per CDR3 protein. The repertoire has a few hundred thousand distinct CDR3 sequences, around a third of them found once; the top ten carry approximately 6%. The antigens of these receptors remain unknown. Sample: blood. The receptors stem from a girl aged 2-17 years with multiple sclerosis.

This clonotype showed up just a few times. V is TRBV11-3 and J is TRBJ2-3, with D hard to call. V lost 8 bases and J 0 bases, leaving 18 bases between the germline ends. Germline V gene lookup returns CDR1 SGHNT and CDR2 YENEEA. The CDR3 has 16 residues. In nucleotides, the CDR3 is TGTGCCAGCTGTGGGTCTCCCTTTCCCAGCACAGATACGCAGTATTTT. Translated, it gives CASCGSPFPSTDTQYF.

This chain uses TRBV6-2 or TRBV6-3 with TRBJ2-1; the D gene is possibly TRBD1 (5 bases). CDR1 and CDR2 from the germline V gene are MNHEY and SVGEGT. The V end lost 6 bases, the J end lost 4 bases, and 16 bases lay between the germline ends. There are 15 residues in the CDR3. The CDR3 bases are TGTGCCAGCAGCCGGAAGGGGTTCCAATACAATGAGCAGTTCTTC. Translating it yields CASSRKGFQYNEQFF.

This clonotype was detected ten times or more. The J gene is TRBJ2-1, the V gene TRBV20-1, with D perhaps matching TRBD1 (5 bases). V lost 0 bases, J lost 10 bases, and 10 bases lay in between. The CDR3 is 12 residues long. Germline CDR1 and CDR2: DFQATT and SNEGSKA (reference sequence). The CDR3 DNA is TGCAGTGCTAGAGATGGGGCCCAGGAGCAGTTCTTC. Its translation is CSARDGAQEQFF.

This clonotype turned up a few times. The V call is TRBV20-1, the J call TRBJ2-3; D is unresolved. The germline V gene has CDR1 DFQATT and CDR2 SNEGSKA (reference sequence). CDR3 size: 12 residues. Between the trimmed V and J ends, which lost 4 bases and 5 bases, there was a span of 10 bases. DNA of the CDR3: TGCAGTGCTACGGTAACCGAAGATACGCAGTATTTT. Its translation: CSATVTEDTQYF.

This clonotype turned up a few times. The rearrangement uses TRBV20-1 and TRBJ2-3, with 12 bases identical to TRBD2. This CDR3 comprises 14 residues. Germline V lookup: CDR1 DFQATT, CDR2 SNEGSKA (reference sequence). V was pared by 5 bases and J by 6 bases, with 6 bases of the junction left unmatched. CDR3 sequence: CSAPTSGGRDTQYF. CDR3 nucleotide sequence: TGCAGTGCTCCAACTAGCGGGGGGCGGGATACGCAGTATTTT.

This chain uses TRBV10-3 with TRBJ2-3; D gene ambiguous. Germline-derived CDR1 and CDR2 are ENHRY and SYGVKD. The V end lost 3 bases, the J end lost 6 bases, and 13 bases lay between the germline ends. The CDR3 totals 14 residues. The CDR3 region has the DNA TGTGCCATCAGTGATCCCGGCCGAACGGATACGCAGTATTTT. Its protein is CAISDPGRTDTQYF.

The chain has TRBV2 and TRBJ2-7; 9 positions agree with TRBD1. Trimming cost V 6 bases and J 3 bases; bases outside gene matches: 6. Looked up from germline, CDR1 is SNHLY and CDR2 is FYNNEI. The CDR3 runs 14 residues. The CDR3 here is CASRGGTGNYEQYF. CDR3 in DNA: TGTGCCAGCAGGGGGGGGACAGGGAACTACGAGCAGTACTTC.

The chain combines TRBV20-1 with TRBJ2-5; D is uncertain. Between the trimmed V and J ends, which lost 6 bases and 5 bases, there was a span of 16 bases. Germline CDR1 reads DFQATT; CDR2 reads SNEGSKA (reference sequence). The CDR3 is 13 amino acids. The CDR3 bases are TGCAGTGCAATCCCCGGTGGGTTGGAGACCCAGTACTTC. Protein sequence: CSAIPGGLETQYF.

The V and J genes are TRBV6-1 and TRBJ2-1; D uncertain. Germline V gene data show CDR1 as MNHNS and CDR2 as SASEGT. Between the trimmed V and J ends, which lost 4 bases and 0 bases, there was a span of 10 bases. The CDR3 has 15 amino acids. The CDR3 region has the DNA TGTGCCAGCAGTGGTGTTGGGCTCTCCTACAATGAGCAGTTCTTC. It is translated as CASSGVGLSYNEQFF.

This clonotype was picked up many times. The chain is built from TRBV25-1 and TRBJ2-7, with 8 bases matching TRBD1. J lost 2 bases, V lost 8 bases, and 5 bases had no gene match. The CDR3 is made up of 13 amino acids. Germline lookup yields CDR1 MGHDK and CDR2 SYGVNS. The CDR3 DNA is TGTGCCAGCCTTAGGACAGGGACCTACGAGCAGTACTTC. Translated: CASLRTGTYEQYF.

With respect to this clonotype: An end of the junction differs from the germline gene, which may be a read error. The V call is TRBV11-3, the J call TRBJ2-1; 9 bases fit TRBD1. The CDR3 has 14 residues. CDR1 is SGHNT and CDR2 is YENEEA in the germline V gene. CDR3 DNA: TGTGCCAGCAGCTCCGGACAGGGGTACAATGGGCAGTTCTTC. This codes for CASSSGQGYNGQFF. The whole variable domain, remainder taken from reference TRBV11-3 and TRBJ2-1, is EAGVVQSPRYKIIEKKQPVAFWCNPISGHNTLYWYLQNLGQGPELLIRYENEEAVDDSQLPKDRFSAERLKGVDSTLKIQPAELGDSAVYLCASSSGQGYNGQFFGPGTRLTVL.

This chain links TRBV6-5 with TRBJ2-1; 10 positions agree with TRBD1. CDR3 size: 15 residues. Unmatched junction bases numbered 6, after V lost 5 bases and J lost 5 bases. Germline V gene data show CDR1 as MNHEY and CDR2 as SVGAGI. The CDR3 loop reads CASSRQGADHNEQFF. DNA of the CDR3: TGTGCCAGCAGTCGACAGGGGGCGGACCACAATGAGCAGTTCTTC.

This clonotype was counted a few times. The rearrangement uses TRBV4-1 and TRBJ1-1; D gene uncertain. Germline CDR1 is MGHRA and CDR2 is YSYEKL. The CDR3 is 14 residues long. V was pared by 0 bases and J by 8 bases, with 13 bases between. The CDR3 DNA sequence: TGCGCCAGCAGCCAAGAGCCCGGTCCCCCAGAAGCTTTCTTT. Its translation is CASSQEPGPPEAFF.

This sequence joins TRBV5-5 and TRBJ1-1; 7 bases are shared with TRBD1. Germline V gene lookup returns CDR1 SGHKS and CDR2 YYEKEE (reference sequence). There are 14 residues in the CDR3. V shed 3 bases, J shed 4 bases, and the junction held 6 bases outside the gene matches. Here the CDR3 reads CASSSGTAFTEAFF. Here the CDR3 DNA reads TGTGCCAGCAGCTCGGGGACAGCCTTCACTGAAGCTTTCTTT.

CDR3 sequence: CSASPGQPLTNSPLHF. CDR3 sequence (DNA): TGCAGTGCTAGTCCGGGACAGCCTTTAACTAATTCACCCCTCCACTTT. The chain links TRBV20-1 to TRBJ1-6; the match to TRBD1 covers 7 bases. The CDR3 consists of 16 residues. V was clipped by 3 bases and J by 6 bases; unmatched bases: 11. Germline assignment: CDR1 DFQATT and CDR2 SNEGSKA (reference sequence).

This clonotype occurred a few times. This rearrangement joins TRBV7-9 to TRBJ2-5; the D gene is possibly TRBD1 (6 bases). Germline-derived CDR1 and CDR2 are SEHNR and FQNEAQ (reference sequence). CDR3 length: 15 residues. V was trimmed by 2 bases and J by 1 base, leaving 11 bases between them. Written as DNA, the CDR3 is TGTGCCAGCAGCTTACTATCAGGGGTCCAAGAGACCCAGTACTTC. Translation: CASSLLSGVQETQYF.

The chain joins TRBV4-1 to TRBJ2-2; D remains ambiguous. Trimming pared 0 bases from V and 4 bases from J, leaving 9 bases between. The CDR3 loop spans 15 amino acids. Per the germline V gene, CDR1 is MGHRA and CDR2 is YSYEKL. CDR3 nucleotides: TGCGCCAGCAGCCAAGAACCGCAGTTCACCGGGGAGCTGTTTTTT. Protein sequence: CASSQEPQFTGELFF.

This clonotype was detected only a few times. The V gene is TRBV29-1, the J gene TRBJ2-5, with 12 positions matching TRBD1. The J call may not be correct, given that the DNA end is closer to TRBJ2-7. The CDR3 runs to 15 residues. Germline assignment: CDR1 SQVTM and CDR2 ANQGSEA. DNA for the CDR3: TGCAGCGTTGAAGACCGGGACAGGGGGCAAAACGAGCAGTACTTC. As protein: CSVEDRDRGQNEQYF.

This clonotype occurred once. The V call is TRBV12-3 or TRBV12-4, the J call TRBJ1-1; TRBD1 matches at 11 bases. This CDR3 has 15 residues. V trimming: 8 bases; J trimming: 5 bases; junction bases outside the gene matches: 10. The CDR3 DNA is TGTGCCAGCGGCCTTACCGGGACAGGGGGAACTGAAGCTTTCTTT. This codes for CASGLTGTGGTEAFF.

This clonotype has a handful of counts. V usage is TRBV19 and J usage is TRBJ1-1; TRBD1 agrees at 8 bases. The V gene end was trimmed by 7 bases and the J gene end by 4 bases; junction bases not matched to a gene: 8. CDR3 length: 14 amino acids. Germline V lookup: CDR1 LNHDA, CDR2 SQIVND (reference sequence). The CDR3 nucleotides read TGTGCCAGTACCCCAGACAGGGGCGGCACTGAAGCTTTCTTT. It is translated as CASTPDRGGTEAFF.

CDR3 coding DNA: TGCGCCAGCAGCTCCCGGCGGACAAACTCCTACAATGAGCAGTTCTTC. Translated: CASSSRRTNSYNEQFF. The chain combines TRBV5-1 with TRBJ2-1; D may be TRBD1 (5 bases). The CDR3 is 16 residues long. The germline gives CDR1 SGHRS, CDR2 YFSETQ. The V end lost 3 bases, the J end lost 0 bases, and 13 bases lay between the germline ends.

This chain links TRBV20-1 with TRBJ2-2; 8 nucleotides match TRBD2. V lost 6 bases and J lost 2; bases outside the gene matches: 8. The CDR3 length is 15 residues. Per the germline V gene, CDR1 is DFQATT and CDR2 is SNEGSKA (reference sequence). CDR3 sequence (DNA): TGCAGTGCCCGTTCGGGGGGGCCAAACACCGGGGAGCTGTTTTTT. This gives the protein CSARSGGPNTGELFF.

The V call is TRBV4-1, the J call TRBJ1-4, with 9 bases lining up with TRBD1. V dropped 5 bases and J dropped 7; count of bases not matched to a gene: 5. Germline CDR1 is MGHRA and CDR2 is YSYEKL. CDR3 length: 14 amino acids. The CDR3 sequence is CASSEDRGTEKLFF. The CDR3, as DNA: TGCGCCAGCAGCGAGGACAGGGGCACTGAAAAACTGTTTTTT.

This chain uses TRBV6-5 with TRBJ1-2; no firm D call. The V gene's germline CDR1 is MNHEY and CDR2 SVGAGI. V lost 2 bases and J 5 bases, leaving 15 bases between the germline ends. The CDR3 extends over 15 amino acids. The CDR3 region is CASSYTHTLEYGYTF. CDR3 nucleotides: TGTGCCAGCAGTTACACACACACCCTTGAGTATGGCTACACCTTC.

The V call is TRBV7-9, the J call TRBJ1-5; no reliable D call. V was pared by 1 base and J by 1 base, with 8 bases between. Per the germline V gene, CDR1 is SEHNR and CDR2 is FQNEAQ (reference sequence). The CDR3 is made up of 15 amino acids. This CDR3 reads CASSLELPSNQPQHF. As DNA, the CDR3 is TGTGCCAGCAGCTTAGAGCTTCCCAGCAATCAGCCCCAGCATTTT.

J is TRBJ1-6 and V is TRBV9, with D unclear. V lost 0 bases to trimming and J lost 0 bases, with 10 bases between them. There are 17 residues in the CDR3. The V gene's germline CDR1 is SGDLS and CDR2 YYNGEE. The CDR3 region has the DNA TGTGCCAGCAGCGTAGGACCCTGGAGCTCCTATAATTCACCCCTCCACTTT. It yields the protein CASSVGPWSSYNSPLHF.